These T cell receptor beta chains were read from a single sample in a study of breast tumors, draining lymph nodes, adjacent tissues. TCRdb recomputed calls from the multiplex PCR reads with MiXCR, one row per CDR3 protein. The sample includes 200,000 or so distinct CDR3 sequences, approximately 33% seen only once; the top ten take 4% to 5.5%. The sequenced sample was axillary lymph node tissue. The receptors stem from a female donor with breast cancer. Some clones in this sample may be carry-over from other donors' samples. Both conserved end residues are part of each CDR3. Fields, in order: clone size, D gene, V gene, J gene, CDR3 DNA, CDR3 protein. D genes are given only for firm matches. Clone size is given for some rows only: seen once, a few or many times, or a class if the clone is expanded.

many	-	TRBV28	TRBJ1-3	TGTGCCAGCAGCAGAACTCGACGAAACACCATATATTTT	CASSRTRRNTIYF
many	-	TRBV2	TRBJ2-2	TGTGCCAGCAGTGAAAGGGCAAACGGGGAGCTGTTTTTT	CASSERANGELFF
-	TRBD2	TRBV27	TRBJ2-1	TGTGCCAGCAGTTTAGCTCGGCTAGCGGGAAATGAGCAGTTCTTC	CASSLARLAGNEQFF
many	-	TRBV5-1	TRBJ1-2	TGCGCCAGCTCCACGGCAGTTAACTATGGCTACACCTTC	CASSTAVNYGYTF
many	TRBD1	TRBV29-1	TRBJ1-2	TGCAGCGATGGCGGGACAGGCGTAGGTCGTGGCTACACCTTC	CSDGGTGVGRGYTF
many	-	TRBV30	TRBJ1-4	TGTGCCTGGAGTGTACAATGGGCAGGGCCAACTAATGAAAAACTGTTTTTT	CAWSVQWAGPTNEKLFF
-	-	TRBV7-9	TRBJ1-2	TGTGCCAGCAGCTTAGGCAGGGAGGATCGCTATGGCTACCCCTTC	CASSLGREDRYGYPF
many	-	TRBV5-1	TRBJ1-3	TGCGCCAGCAGCTTGGAACCAGGGAGCTCTGGAAACACCATATATTTT	CASSLEPGSSGNTIYF
many	TRBD1	TRBV6-6	TRBJ2-5	TGTGCCAGCAGTTACTCTGGGCAGGGGGTAGAGACCCAGTACTTC	CASSYSGQGVETQYF
many	TRBD2	TRBV2	TRBJ2-1	TGTGCCACCAGTGGGAGACGTGGTCCGCGGGAGGGTGATGAGCAGTTCTTC	CATSGRRGPREGDEQFF
-	TRBD2	TRBV20-1	TRBJ2-1	TGCAGTGCAAGCCCTACTAGCGGGGGGTTGCTCTTC	CSASPTSGGLLF
-	TRBD1	TRBV6-2/TRBV6-3	TRBJ1-4	TGTGCCAGCAGTGGGGACAGATCCAATGAAAAACTGTTTTTT	CASSGDRSNEKLFF
-	-	TRBV24-1	TRBJ2-3	TGTGCCACCGGTGACAATGCGGGCGTGACAGATACGCAGTATTTT	CATGDNAGVTDTQYF
-	-	TRBV7-2	TRBJ2-3	TGTGCCAGCAGCCTCTACGGGTCAGTAGGGCTCGAGGATACGCAGTATTTT	CASSLYGSVGLEDTQYF
-	-	TRBV5-8	TRBJ2-4	TGTGCCAGCAGCTTGGGGGGGCCCCGCTGGCAAAACATTCAGTACTTC	CASSLGGPRWQNIQYF
many	TRBD1	TRBV5-4	TRBJ2-2	TGTGCCAGCAGCCCCGGGACAGTGGCCGGGGAGCTGTTTTTT	CASSPGTVAGELFF
-	TRBD2	TRBV2	TRBJ2-5	TGTGCCAGCAGCCCTCGGATGAGCGGGGGGGCCACCCCCGTAAAGACCCAGTACTTC	CASSPRMSGGATPVKTQYF
-	-	TRBV7-2	TRBJ2-7	TGTGCTAGCCGGGCTTCACCTACCTACGAGCAGTACTTC	CASRASPTYEQYF
-	-	TRBV5-6	TRBJ2-1	TGTGCCAGCAGCTCGGGGGACACGTATAATGAGCAGTTCTTC	CASSSGDTYNEQFF
few	-	TRBV20-1	TRBJ1-1	TGCAGTGCTAGAGGGGGGGCAGGACCTATGAACACTGAAGCTTTCTTT	CSARGGAGPMNTEAFF
-	TRBD2	TRBV7-2	TRBJ2-5	TGTGCCAGCAGCTCGGGACTACTGATGGGGGAGACCCAGTACTTC	CASSSGLLMGETQYF
many	TRBD2	TRBV5-4	TRBJ2-3	TGTGCCAGCAGCCGGCTAGCGGGGGGAAGCACAGATACGCAGTATTTT	CASSRLAGGSTDTQYF
-	TRBD2	TRBV29-1	TRBJ2-1	TGCAGCGTTGAGATCTACGAGACTAGCGGCCGTGAGCAGTTCTTC	CSVEIYETSGREQFF
many	-	TRBV7-8	TRBJ2-7	TGTGCCAGCAGCTTAGGGGGGGGGCGCGAGCAGTACTTC	CASSLGGGREQYF
-	-	TRBV5-1	TRBJ1-1	TGCGCCAGCAGCTTGGAGGATGGAACAGTAGCTTTCTTT	CASSLEDGTVAFF
many	-	TRBV7-8	TRBJ2-7	TGTGCCAGCAGCTTAGAGACCGGCGCCTACGAGCAGTACTTC	CASSLETGAYEQYF
many	TRBD2	TRBV20-1	TRBJ2-3	TGCAGTGCGGGACCCCCGGGAGGTACGCAGTATTTT	CSAGPPGGTQYF